The following is a T cell receptor beta chain sequence with its context. From germline, CDR1 is MNHEY and CDR2 SVGAGI. With 6 bases clipped from V and 4 bases from J, the junction kept 6 bases outside the gene matches. The CDR3 covers 14 residues. Assay: immunoSEQ multiplex PCR; the TCRdb copy retains only in-frame clones and omits some. The data hold 150,000 to 200,000 clones, with more than 90% observed a single time. This sample was included in a study of control samples from healthy donors and cancer patients. This TCR came from a young man in good health. The source material was blood. The J gene is TRBJ1-2, the V gene TRBV6-5; the match to TRBD1 covers 9 bases. DNA for the CDR3: TGTGCCAGCAGGCCCGGGACAGGGTCCTATGGCTACACCTTC. It encodes CASRPGTGSYGYTF.